This T cell receptor (beta chain) was sequenced in a study of siplizumab effects on memory and regulatory T cells. Measured with immunoSEQ multiplex PCR; TCRdb has only the in-frame clones, and not every one. The table records approximately 65,000 clones, roughly 83% of them present only once. CDR1 is SQVTM and CDR2 is ANQGSEA in the germline V gene. V lost 7 bases and J lost 2, with 11 bases in between. The length of the CDR3 is 12 residues. Study-wide points: An assignable naive or memory phenotype was lacking in roughly 75-95% of proliferating CD4+ or CD8+ clones. A significant reduction in alloreactive sequences traceable to unstimulated CD4+ memory cells was produced by siplizumab. The alloresponse seemed to draw substantially on naive T cells, which appeared more diverse than memory cells. Proliferating Tregs in siplizumab cultures were never verified as suppressive.

Note on this clone: Its antigen is not identified.

This chain links TRBV29-1 with TRBJ1-1; TRBD1 is a possible D gene (5 bases). Specimen: memory CD4+ T cells sorted from blood. This TCR was sampled from a human donor in good health. The CDR3 reads CSGMTENTEAFF. In DNA, the CDR3 is TGCAGCGGCATGACAGAAAACACTGAAGCTTTCTTT.